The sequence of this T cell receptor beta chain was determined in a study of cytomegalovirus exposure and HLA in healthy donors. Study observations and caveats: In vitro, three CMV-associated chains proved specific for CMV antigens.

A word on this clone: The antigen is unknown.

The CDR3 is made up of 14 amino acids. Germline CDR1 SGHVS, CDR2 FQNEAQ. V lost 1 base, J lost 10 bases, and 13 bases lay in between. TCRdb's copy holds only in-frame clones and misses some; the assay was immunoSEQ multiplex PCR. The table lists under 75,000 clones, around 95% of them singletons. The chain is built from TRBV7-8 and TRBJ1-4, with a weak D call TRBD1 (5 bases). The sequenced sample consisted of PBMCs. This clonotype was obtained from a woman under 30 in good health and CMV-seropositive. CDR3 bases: TGTGCCAGCAGCTTAGTTAAGGGCGGGGGAAAACTGTTTTTT. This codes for CASSLVKGGGKLFF. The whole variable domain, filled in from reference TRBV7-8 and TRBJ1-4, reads GAGVSQSPRYKVAKRGQDVALRCDPISGHVSLFWYQQALGQGPEFLTYFQNEAQLDKSGLPSDRFFAERPEGSVSTLKIQRTQQEDSAVYLCASSLVKGGGKLFFGSGTQLSVL.